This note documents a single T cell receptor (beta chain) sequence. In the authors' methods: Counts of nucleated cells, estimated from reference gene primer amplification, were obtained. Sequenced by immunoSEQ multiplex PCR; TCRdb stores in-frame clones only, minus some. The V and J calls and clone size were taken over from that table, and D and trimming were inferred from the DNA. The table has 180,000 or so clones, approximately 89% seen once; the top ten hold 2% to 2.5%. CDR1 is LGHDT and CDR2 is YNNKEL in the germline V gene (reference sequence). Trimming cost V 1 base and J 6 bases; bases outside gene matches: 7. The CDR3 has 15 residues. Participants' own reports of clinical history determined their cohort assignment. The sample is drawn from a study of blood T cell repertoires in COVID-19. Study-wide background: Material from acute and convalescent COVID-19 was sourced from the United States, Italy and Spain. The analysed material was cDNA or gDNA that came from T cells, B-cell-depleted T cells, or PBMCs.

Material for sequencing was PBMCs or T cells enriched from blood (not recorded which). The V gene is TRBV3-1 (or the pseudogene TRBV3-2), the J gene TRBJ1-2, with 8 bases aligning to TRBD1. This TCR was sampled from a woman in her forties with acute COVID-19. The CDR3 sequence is CASSQVGQGADGYTF. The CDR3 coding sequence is TGTGCCAGCAGCCAAGTAGGGCAGGGGGCAGATGGCTACACCTTC.